Included here is one T cell receptor beta chain sequence, with context. The target antigen is unknown. Sequenced by immunoSEQ multiplex PCR; TCRdb stores in-frame clones only, minus some. The table lists 2,100,000 or so clones, approximately 96% of them singletons, with approximately 0.13% in the top ten. The data originate from a study of shared clonotypes between healthy human individuals. Study-wide results and caveats: Sharing across four donors was highest in naive CD4 (roughly 5%) and lowest in memory CD8 (approximately 0.4%). Specimens sampled were limited to blood, with tissue repertoires likely differing.

The CDR3 length is 11 residues. Trimming stripped 8 bases from V and 6 bases from J, with 14 bases between. Germline V gene sequence: CDR1 DFQATT, CDR2 SNEGSKA (reference sequence). Material for sequencing was naive CD4+ T cells sorted from blood. The sample's subset: CD45RA+ positively selected. V usage is TRBV20-1 and J usage is TRBJ2-7; D may be TRBD2 (6 bases). The sequence derives from a man aged 18 to 30 in good health. The CDR3 here is CSTGGVGEQYF. The CDR3 coding sequence is TGCAGTACTGGCGGGGTGGGCGAGCAGTACTTC.